This T cell receptor (beta chain) was captured in a study of OX40 agonist ivuxolimab in advanced cancers. The CDR3 covers 12 residues. Germline values: CDR1 MDHEN, CDR2 SYDVKM. V dropped 8 bases and J dropped 2 bases, with 7 bases sitting between them. Repertoires were generated with immunoSEQ multiplex PCR, while TCRdb's copy carries only in-frame clones and drops some. The sample has around 45,000 clones; approximately 80% are singletons. Sampled blood was obtained at baseline, cycle 4 day 1, and cycle 7 day 1. This sequence was found in an adult with an advanced solid tumor such as melanoma, head and neck, liver or kidney cancer. The source material was CD4+ or CD8+ T cells sorted from blood, sampled in a trial of the OX40 agonist ivuxolimab. J is TRBJ1-5 and V is TRBV28; D possibly corresponds to TRBD1 (5 bases). CDR3 coding DNA: TGTGCCAGCGCACAGGGCAATCAGCCCCAGCATTTT. Its protein product is CASAQGNQPQHF.